This entry features one T cell receptor beta chain sequence. The V gene's germline CDR1 is DFQATT and CDR2 SNEGSKA (reference sequence). This CDR3 spans 12 amino acids. V lost 6 bases, J lost 6 bases, and 14 bases lay in between. These data belong to a study of T-cell reconstitution after alpha-beta-depleted transplantation in children. This sample's TCRbeta library carried unique molecular identifier barcodes. MiXCR, applied by TCRdb to the PCR reads, yields one record per CDR3 protein. This table holds 580,000 or so distinct CDR3 sequences, more than 20% found once. The sample was PBMCs, mostly from graft donor cells, taken 360 days after TCRalphabeta/CD19-depleted stem cell transplant. The chain carries TRBV20-1 and TRBJ1-2, with D possibly TRBD1 on 6 matching bases. This TCR derives from a boy younger than two who had a stem cell transplant for acute myeloid leukemia, so the T cells may come from the graft donor. This chain's CDR3 is CSAPLGGNGYTF. The CDR3 DNA reads TGCAGTGCCCCCTTGGGGGGCAATGGCTACACCTTC.